These 21 T cell receptor beta chains share one sample of origin, sequenced in a study of blood T cell repertoires in COVID-19. Repertoires were generated with immunoSEQ multiplex PCR, while TCRdb's copy carries only in-frame clones and drops some. This sample has approximately 240,000 clones, with roughly 84% found just once. The sample consisted of peripheral blood. Every receptor here comes from a woman aged 40 to 55 with active or convalescent COVID-19.

The rearrangement joins TRBV27 to TRBJ2-1; 7 bases line up with TRBD2. V trimming: 6 bases; J trimming: 2 bases; junction bases outside the gene matches: 7. Germline values: CDR1 MNHEY, CDR2 SMNVEV (reference sequence). There are 15 residues in the CDR3. The CDR3 sequence is CASSQLADPYNEQFF. The DNA for the CDR3 is TGTGCCAGCAGCCAGCTAGCGGACCCCTACAATGAGCAGTTCTTC.

The CDR3 is CASRPPGQMNTEAFF. CDR3 DNA: TGCGCCAGCAGACCTCCGGGACAGATGAACACTGAAGCTTTCTTT. The chain employs TRBV5-1 and TRBJ1-1; 7 bases match TRBD1. CDR3 length equals 15 residues. Germline CDR1 reads SGHRS; CDR2 reads YFSETQ. The V and J ends lost 5 bases and 0 bases, in that order; junction bases with no gene match: 7.

As DNA, the CDR3 is TGCGCCAGCAGCCAGGGACAGGGTTCCTACAATGAGCAGTTCTTC. As protein: CASSQGQGSYNEQFF. J is TRBJ2-1 and V is TRBV5-1; TRBD1 matches 9 bases. CDR1 is SGHRS, CDR2 YFSETQ, per germline. The CDR3 contains 15 residues. The J segment lost 1 base and the V segment lost 4 bases, leaving 3 bases of the junction unmatched.

V usage is TRBV6-6 and J usage is TRBJ1-3; 9 nucleotides agree with TRBD1. Germline assignment: CDR1 MNHNY and CDR2 SVGAGI (reference sequence). Trimming at V came to 5 bases and at J to 4 bases, leaving 3 bases not matched to a gene. The CDR3 is 14 residues long. The CDR3 spells CASSGGTGGNTIYF. The CDR3 DNA follows: TGTGCCAGCAGTGGCGGGACAGGGGGAAACACCATATATTTT.

The chain recombines TRBV28 with TRBJ1-2; perhaps TRBD1 as D (5 bases). Germline-derived CDR1 and CDR2 are MDHEN and SYDVKM. V lost 6 bases, J lost 8 bases, and 13 bases lay in between. The CDR3 runs to 12 residues. The DNA for the CDR3 is TGTGCCAGCAGGTTAGACAGTACGGGCTACACCTTC. It yields the protein CASRLDSTGYTF.

V usage is TRBV28 and J usage is TRBJ2-4; 12 nucleotides line up with TRBD2. In germline, CDR1 is MDHEN, CDR2 SYDVKM. V gave up 1 base and J gave up 6 bases; unmatched junction bases: 7. The CDR3 length is 17 residues. The CDR3 loop is CASSLSGLAGGTNIQYF. The CDR3 region has the DNA TGTGCCAGCAGTTTATCCGGGCTAGCGGGGGGGACAAACATTCAGTACTTC.

The rearrangement joins TRBV6-6 to TRBJ2-4; D gene unclear. The CDR3 length is 15 residues. Germline V lookup: CDR1 MNHNY, CDR2 SVGAGI (reference sequence). Trimming took 5 bases from V and 4 from J, leaving 15 bases between them. The CDR3 protein is CASSPLRSEKNIQYF. In nucleotides, the CDR3 is TGTGCCAGCAGTCCCCTTCGGAGCGAGAAAAACATTCAGTACTTC.

This clone turned up a few times. The chain is built from TRBV29-1 and TRBJ1-5, with TRBD1 as a possible D gene (5 bases). There are 12 residues in the CDR3. Trimming cost V 7 bases and J 3 bases, with 10 bases left between them. Germline V gene data show CDR1 as SQVTM and CDR2 as ANQGSEA. In DNA, the CDR3 is TGCAGCGCAGGACACCTCAATCAGCCCCAGCATTTT. Translation gives CSAGHLNQPQHF.

The chain employs TRBV7-8 and TRBJ2-7, with no clear D. The CDR3 runs 14 residues. Germline lookup yields CDR1 SGHVS and CDR2 FQNEAQ. Trimming removed 2 bases at V and 5 bases at J, with 13 bases between. The CDR3 reads CASSLNSLTHEQYV. The CDR3 nucleotides read TGTGCCAGCAGCTTAAACAGCCTAACCCACGAGCAGTACGTC.

This rearrangement joins TRBV2 to TRBJ2-5; D unclear. CDR3 size: 13 residues. V gave up 4 bases and J gave up 3 bases, with 9 bases separating them. Germline V gene lookup returns CDR1 SNHLY and CDR2 FYNNEI. For the CDR3, the DNA is TGTGCCAGCAGTGGAGTTGGAGAAGAGACCCAGTACTTC. Residues: CASSGVGEETQYF.

The V and J genes are TRBV28 and TRBJ1-1; tentative D call: TRBD1 (6 bases). Trimming took 6 bases from V and 1 from J, leaving 12 bases between them. The CDR3 is 14 residues long. In germline, CDR1 is MDHEN, CDR2 SYDVKM. CDR3 in DNA: TGTGCCAGCAGGTTACAGGGAACGAACACTGAAGCTTTCTTT. Its protein product is CASRLQGTNTEAFF.

V is TRBV7-9 and J is TRBJ2-5; the match to TRBD2 covers 10 bases. CDR1 and CDR2 (germline): SEHNR, FQNEAQ (reference sequence). This CDR3 is built from 16 residues. V shed 0 bases, J shed 5 bases, and the junction held 6 bases outside the gene matches. The CDR3 DNA is TGTGCCAGCAGCTTAGCCAGCGGGGGGGCCTTTGAGACCCAGTACTTC. This translates into CASSLASGGAFETQYF.

The CDR3 region is CASSLTGTGVEKLFF. The DNA of the CDR3 is TGCGCCAGCAGCTTGACGGGGACAGGTGTTGAAAAACTGTTTTTT. V and J are TRBV5-1 and TRBJ1-4; 8 bases agree with TRBD1. In germline, CDR1 is SGHRS, CDR2 YFSETQ. V was clipped by 1 base and J by 7 bases; unmatched bases: 6. The CDR3 loop spans 15 amino acids.

The chain recombines TRBV10-2 with TRBJ1-4; D is ambiguous. Trimming cost V 8 bases and J 8 bases, with 12 bases left between them. Germline V gene sequence: CDR1 WSHSY, CDR2 SAAADI. The CDR3 loop spans 12 amino acids. The CDR3 DNA reads as TGCGCCAGCGGGCTGGGCAAGGAAAAACTGTTTTTT. Translating gives CASGLGKEKLFF.

This clone was detected a few times. This chain joins TRBV6-6 and TRBJ1-5; TRBD1 matches 7 bases. The CDR3 is 16 residues long. J was trimmed by 1 base and V by 2 bases; bases with no gene match: 5. The germline CDR1 and CDR2 sequences are MNHNY and SVGAGI (reference sequence). The CDR3 coding sequence is TGTGCCAGCAGTTACAAGACAGGGACAAGCAATCAGCCCCAGCATTTT. Amino acid sequence: CASSYKTGTSNQPQHF.

The chain has TRBV2 and TRBJ1-6; TRBD1 matches 9 bases. The CDR3 is 16 amino acids. The V and J ends lost 7 bases and 5 bases, in that order; junction bases with no gene match: 9. Per germline, CDR1 SNHLY and CDR2 FYNNEI. For the CDR3, the DNA is TGTGCCAGCAATAAAGGGACAGGGAGGAATAATTCACCCCTCCACTTT. This gives the protein CASNKGTGRNNSPLHF.

The J gene is TRBJ2-1, the V gene TRBV5-1, with D perhaps matching TRBD2 (5 bases). This CDR3 is 13 amino acids long. V lost 0 bases and J lost 8, with 9 bases in between. Germline lookup yields CDR1 SGHRS and CDR2 YFSETQ. This chain's CDR3 is CASSLVGAYEQFF. The CDR3 bases are TGCGCCAGCAGCTTGGTGGGAGCGTATGAGCAGTTCTTC.

The V and J genes are TRBV6-5 and TRBJ1-2, with D possibly being TRBD1 (5 bases). Trimming cost V 6 bases and J 5 bases, with 10 bases left between them. CDR3 size: 12 residues. Per germline, CDR1 MNHEY and CDR2 SVGAGI. CDR3 protein: CASRDTGYGYTF. The CDR3 coding sequence is TGTGCCAGCAGGGACACCGGATATGGCTACACCTTC.

This clone was counted between two and nine times. V and J are TRBV5-1 and TRBJ1-4, with TRBD1 identical over 8 bases. The CDR3 contains 15 residues. The V and J ends lost 4 bases and 1 base, in that order; junction bases with no gene match: 3. In germline, CDR1 is SGHRS, CDR2 YFSETQ. In nucleotides, the CDR3 is TGCGCCAGCAGCATTGGGACAGGAACTAATGAAAAACTGTTTTTT. Its translation: CASSIGTGTNEKLFF. The full variable domain, its missing parts supplied by reference TRBV5-1 and TRBJ1-4, is KAGVTQTPRYLIKTRGQQVTLSCSPISGHRSVSWYQQTPGQGLQFLFEYFSETQRNKGNFPGRFSGRQFSNSRSEMNVSTLELGDSALYLCASSIGTGTNEKLFFGSGTQLSVL.

The V gene is TRBV5-8, the J gene TRBJ1-5; a possible D gene is TRBD1 (6 bases). V was pared by 0 bases and J by 0 bases, with 13 bases between. Germline CDR1 and CDR2: SGHTS and YDEGEE. CDR3 length: 17 amino acids. CDR3 in amino acids: CASSLATGHPSNQPQHF. DNA of the CDR3: TGTGCCAGCAGCTTGGCCACGGGACACCCTAGCAATCAGCCCCAGCATTTT.

This rearrangement joins TRBV7-9 to TRBJ1-2; D is uncertain. The CDR3 has 11 amino acids. Per germline, CDR1 SEHNR and CDR2 FQNEAQ (reference sequence). CDR3 sequence reads: CAARESYGYTF. CDR3 in DNA: TGTGCTGCAAGGGAGAGCTATGGCTACACCTTC.